This TCR beta chain was documented in a study of metastatic and nonmetastatic thyroid tumors. For the study at large: Repertoire comparison spanned blood and tumor or nodule tissue of malignant and benign thyroid patients.

This CDR3 spans 16 amino acids. The trim removed 4 bases at V and 0 bases at J, leaving 6 bases unmatched. Per the germline V gene, CDR1 is SNHLY and CDR2 is FYNNEI. Study-wide points: For both blood and tumor, malignant thyroid tumors reportedly showed significantly higher TCR beta diversity than benign nodules did.

In the source study's methods: A classifier of distant metastasis in papillary thyroid cancer was built from CDR3 differences (across clinicopathological groups). TCRdb re-called the PCR reads via MiXCR. What appears here as the V and J calls and clone size reflects TCRdb's work, not the paper's. The sample lists 20,000 or so clones, roughly 20% occurring once. No patient had received any treatment before thyroid surgery. This clone is labeled as medium-sized. Its specificity is unknown. The V call is TRBV2, the J call TRBJ1-5, with 7 bases that match TRBD1. The source material was adjacent normal tissue. The sequence derives from a female donor with papillary thyroid cancer or a benign thyroid nodule (not recorded which). Some clones in this sample may be carry-over from other donors' samples. The CDR3 DNA reads as TGTGCCAGCAGTGGGGACAGTTTATATAGCAATCAGCCCCAGCATTTT. Translated: CASSGDSLYSNQPQHF. Looking up the rest from reference TRBV2 and TRBJ1-5 gives the full variable domain: EPEVTQTPSHQVTQMGQEVILRCVPISNHLYFYWYRQILGQKVEFLVSFYNNEISEKSEIFDDQFSVERPDGSNFTLKIRSTKLEDSAMYFCASSGDSLYSNQPQHFGDGTRLSIL.